Below are 30 T cell receptor beta chains sequenced from a single sample in a study of human T cells and chemical hapten exposure. TCRdb passed the RACE reads through MiXCR, listing each CDR3 protein once. Among 30,000 to 40,000 distinct CDR3 sequences listed, about 6.3% were seen once. Documented time point: patch test 1, 2 weeks after DPC sensitization. Described treatment: therapeutic diphenylcyclopropenone sensitization with weekly scalp DPC. The starting material, unfractionated whole blood, was used for total RNA extraction. Sequenced here: whole blood, sampled in connection with sensitization to the hapten diphenylcyclopropenone (DPC). Receptors were obtained from a young woman with alopecia areata. Some clones in this sample may be carry-over from other donors' samples.

This clonotype appeared a few times. CDR3 coding DNA: TGTGCCAGCAGCCTGACACAAGAGACCCAGTACTTC. Its protein product is CASSLTQETQYF. The chain is built from TRBV7-8 and TRBJ2-5; D is unresolved. There are 12 residues in the CDR3. Germline loops: CDR1 SGHVS, CDR2 FQNEAQ. Trimming removed 5 bases from V and 2 bases from J, with 6 bases in between.

This clonotype was counted between two and nine times. This sequence joins TRBV12-3 or TRBV12-4 and TRBJ1-1; TRBD1 is a possible D gene (6 bases). V was cut by 6 bases and J by 1 base, with 15 bases left in between. CDR3 length: 15 residues. The CDR3 loop is CASRTPARGNTEAFF. DNA of the CDR3: TGTGCCAGCAGAACCCCGGCCAGGGGGAACACTGAAGCTTTCTTT.

This chain joins TRBV5-1 and TRBJ1-2, with D perhaps TRBD1 (5 bases). V shed 0 bases and J shed 4 bases, with 10 bases lying between them. This CDR3 spans 14 amino acids. Germline V CDR1 and CDR2: SGHRS, YFSETQ. CDR3 in amino acids: CASSLDWGSYGYTF. As DNA, the CDR3 is TGCGCCAGCAGCTTGGACTGGGGGTCCTATGGCTACACCTTC.

This clonotype has a count of ten or more. This chain uses TRBV7-9 with TRBJ2-7; perhaps D is TRBD1 or TRBD2 (5 bases each). Trimming took off 5 bases at V and 2 bases at J, with 10 bases between the two ends. There are 13 residues in the CDR3. Per germline, CDR1 SEHNR and CDR2 FQNEAQ (reference sequence). This CDR3 reads CASSPQEAYEQYF. CDR3 bases: TGTGCCAGCAGCCCACAGGAGGCCTACGAGCAGTACTTC.

Only a few counts were recorded for this clonotype. The genes are TRBV6-2 or TRBV6-3 and TRBJ2-3; D may match TRBD1 or TRBD2 (5 bases each). The germline V and J ends were trimmed by 0 bases and 4 bases, with 14 bases remaining between them. This CDR3 contains 16 residues. Germline CDR1 reads MNHEY; CDR2 reads SVGEGT. The CDR3 DNA reads as TGTGCCAGCAGTTACTCCGGGACCATAGGGTCAGATACGCAGTATTTT. It yields the protein CASSYSGTIGSDTQYF.

The chain links TRBV29-1 to TRBJ1-5; 7 bases align to TRBD1. CDR1 and CDR2 (germline): SQVTM, ANQGSEA. There are 12 residues in the CDR3. With V trimmed by 6 bases and J by 3 bases, 2 bases remained unmatched. CDR3 residues: CSVGQLNQPQHF. DNA of the CDR3: TGCAGCGTGGGACAGCTCAATCAGCCCCAGCATTTT.

This clonotype was observed many times. V gene TRBV24-1 combines with J gene TRBJ1-2; D remains unclear. Trimming cost V 9 bases and J 6 bases, with 16 bases left between them. The CDR3 totals 13 residues. Per the germline V gene, CDR1 is KGHDR and CDR2 is SFDVKD. The CDR3, as DNA: TGTGCCACCCGGCGTAATTTATGGGATGGCTACACCTTC. It codes for CATRRNLWDGYTF.

This clonotype occurred a few times. The V gene is TRBV6-1, the J gene TRBJ1-3, with TRBD1 as a possible D gene (5 bases). Germline V lookup: CDR1 MNHNS, CDR2 SASEGT. CDR3 length: 13 amino acids. V lost 7 bases and J lost 8, with 15 bases in between. In DNA form, the CDR3 reads TGTGCCAGCACGAAACAGGTGGTGGACACCATATATTTT. This encodes CASTKQVVDTIYF.

The V call is TRBV7-2, the J call TRBJ2-5; 7 positions agree with TRBD1. Germline CDR1 reads SGHTA; CDR2 reads FQGNSA. Losses at the gene ends were 6 bases for V and 5 bases for J; bases not matched to a gene: 6. The CDR3 runs 13 residues. CDR3 protein: CASRATGVETQYF. DNA of the CDR3: TGTGCCAGCAGGGCTACAGGGGTCGAGACCCAGTACTTC.

A few counts support this clonotype. V gene TRBV9 combines with J gene TRBJ2-2; D is uncertain. CDR3 length equals 14 residues. The germline CDR1 and CDR2 sequences are SGDLS and YYNGEE. With 0 bases removed from V and 4 bases from J, the gap between germline ends came to 7 bases. CDR3 in DNA: TGTGCCAGCAGCGTAGTCGGTGTCACCGGGGAGCTGTTTTTT. Translating it yields CASSVVGVTGELFF.

This chain connects TRBV2 to TRBJ2-5; maybe TRBD2 (5 bases). In germline, CDR1 is SNHLY, CDR2 FYNNEI. The CDR3 is 13 residues long. V was trimmed by 4 bases and J by 1 base, leaving 7 bases between them. The CDR3 region has the DNA TGTGCCAGCAGTGCCAGCGGCCAAGAGACCCAGTACTTC. Amino acids: CASSASGQETQYF.

This clonotype was detected many times. This sequence joins TRBV29-1 and TRBJ1-1; no definite D call. V lost 0 bases, J lost 4 bases, and 12 bases lay in between. The CDR3 sequence is 14 residues long. Germline V lookup: CDR1 SQVTM, CDR2 ANQGSEA. The CDR3 DNA reads TGCAGCGTTGAAGATCCCCTCAAGGGCACTGAAGCTTTCTTT. Translated, it gives CSVEDPLKGTEAFF.

The chain links TRBV30 to TRBJ2-4; no firm D call. Germline V gene lookup returns CDR1 GTSNPN and CDR2 SVGIG (reference sequence). Deletions cut 5 bases from V and 7 bases from J, with 9 bases between. This CDR3 contains 11 residues. CDR3: CAWGFQNIQYF. In nucleotides, the CDR3 is TGTGCCTGGGGTTTTCAGAACATTCAGTACTTC.

This clonotype was picked up many times. CDR3 region: CASSPSLSGGADTQYF. CDR3 bases: TGTGCCAGCAGTCCGTCACTTAGCGGGGGGGCAGATACGCAGTATTTT. The rearrangement joins TRBV27 to TRBJ2-3; 11 bases line up with TRBD2. This CDR3 region has 16 residues. In germline, CDR1 is MNHEY, CDR2 SMNVEV (reference sequence). V trimming: 5 bases; J trimming: 4 bases; junction bases outside the gene matches: 8.

The chain carries TRBV5-5 and TRBJ2-7, with D possibly matching TRBD2 (5 bases). The CDR3 has 14 amino acids. Per germline, CDR1 SGHKS and CDR2 YYEKEE (reference sequence). The germline V and J ends were trimmed by 0 bases and 1 base, with 8 bases remaining between them. The CDR3 DNA reads TGTGCCAGCAGCTTGGTTACGGGATCCTACGAGCAGTACTTC. This sequence encodes CASSLVTGSYEQYF.

This clonotype was counted a few times. The CDR3 spells CASSHGHNYEQYF. Written as DNA, the CDR3 is TGTGCCAGCTCACACGGACACAACTACGAGCAGTACTTC. The gene calls are TRBV18 and TRBJ2-7; tentatively, D is TRBD1 (5 bases). V was shortened by 4 bases and J by 3 bases, with 10 bases between the two germline ends. The CDR3 is 13 amino acids. Germline V gene lookup returns CDR1 KGHSH and CDR2 LQKENI.

The sample holds many counts of this clonotype. The genes are TRBV2 and TRBJ2-3; D unresolved. Germline V gene sequence: CDR1 SNHLY, CDR2 FYNNEI. V lost 4 bases to trimming and J lost 1 base, with 6 bases between them. This CDR3 is 13 amino acids long. The CDR3 is CASSAGRTDTQYF. CDR3 DNA: TGTGCCAGCAGTGCCGGGCGCACAGATACGCAGTATTTT.

In this sample, this clonotype turned up many times. V usage is TRBV4-2 and J usage is TRBJ1-1; 7 bases line up with TRBD1. Germline trimming cut 4 bases from V and 7 bases from J; bases unmatched to any gene: 12. Germline values: CDR1 LGHNA, CDR2 YNFKEQ. This CDR3 has 15 amino acids. The CDR3 is CASSPTRGGLGEAFF. As DNA, the CDR3 is TGTGCCAGCAGCCCCACCAGGGGGGGTCTGGGTGAAGCTTTCTTT.

The rearrangement uses TRBV20-1 and TRBJ2-1; 9 bases line up with TRBD2. The CDR3 sequence is 16 residues long. Germline values: CDR1 DFQATT, CDR2 SNEGSKA (reference sequence). V was clipped by 4 bases and J by 6 bases; unmatched bases: 13. CDR3 protein: CSANQAGTSRGNEQFF. In DNA, the CDR3 is TGCAGTGCTAACCAGGCCGGGACTAGCCGGGGCAATGAGCAGTTCTTC.

V gene TRBV29-1 combines with J gene TRBJ2-7, with 7 bases matching TRBD1. CDR1 SQVTM and CDR2 ANQGSEA come from the germline V gene. The CDR3 extends over 15 amino acids. Germline trimming cut 3 bases from V and 0 bases from J; bases unmatched to any gene: 8. CDR3 region: CSVENNRDSSYEQYF. The CDR3 DNA follows: TGCAGCGTTGAGAATAACCGGGACAGCTCCTACGAGCAGTACTTC.

This clonotype was seen more than once but under ten times. The chain joins TRBV30 to TRBJ2-5; 7 nucleotides agree with TRBD1. V was pared by 4 bases and J by 4 bases, with 12 bases of the junction left unmatched. The CDR3 extends over 15 amino acids. Germline V gene lookup returns CDR1 GTSNPN and CDR2 SVGIG (reference sequence). The DNA for the CDR3 is TGTGCCTGGACGAACCGACAGGGTCTGTTAGAGACCCAGTACTTC. This codes for CAWTNRQGLLETQYF. The full variable domain, in which reference TRBV30 and TRBJ2-5 provide the parts outside the CDR3, is SQTIHQWPATLVQPVGSPLSLECTVEGTSNPNLYWYRQAAGRGLQLLFYSVGIGQISSEVPQNLSASRPQDRQFILSSKKLLLSDSGFYLCAWTNRQGLLETQYFGPGTRLLVL.

The chain employs TRBV29-1 and TRBJ2-1; D unclear. The CDR3 extends over 14 amino acids. The germline CDR1 and CDR2 sequences are SQVTM and ANQGSEA. Trimming removed 4 bases at V and 9 bases at J, with 19 bases between. Here the CDR3 DNA reads TGCAGCGTTGGATTGCAGGTCGGTTATAGTGAGCAGTTCTTC. Amino acid sequence: CSVGLQVGYSEQFF.

At least ten counts were recorded for this clonotype. V gene TRBV24-1 combines with J gene TRBJ2-5, with D possibly being TRBD2 (5 bases). V lost 3 bases to trimming and J lost 2 bases, with 15 bases between them. The CDR3 contains 16 residues. CDR1 and CDR2 from the germline V gene are KGHDR and SFDVKD. In DNA form, the CDR3 reads TGTGCCACCAGTGATCCCTATCTCCGCGGGCAAGAGACCCAGTACTTC. Its protein is CATSDPYLRGQETQYF.

The chain joins TRBV12-3 or TRBV12-4 to TRBJ2-2, with a tentative D call TRBD1 (5 bases). The length of the CDR3 is 16 residues. The V end lost 5 bases, the J end lost 4 bases, and 17 bases lay between the germline ends. The CDR3 DNA reads as TGTGCCAGCAGTCCGAAAACGACAGCCCGCACCGGGGAGCTGTTTTTT. Translated, it gives CASSPKTTARTGELFF.

This clonotype was recorded at least ten times. The CDR3 loop is CASSQGARTEAFF. CDR3 DNA: TGTGCCAGCAGCCAGGGGGCGCGAACTGAAGCTTTCTTT. The V and J genes are TRBV7-6 and TRBJ1-1; TRBD1 aligns across 8 bases. The CDR3 is 13 amino acids. Germline V gene lookup returns CDR1 SGHVS and CDR2 FNYEAQ. V lost 5 bases to trimming and J lost 5 bases; unmatched junction nucleotides: 4. The whole variable domain, filled in from reference TRBV7-6 and TRBJ1-1, reads GAGVSQSPRYKVTKRGQDVALRCDPISGHVSLYWYRQALGQGPEFLTYFNYEAQQDKSGLPNDRFSAERPEGSISTLTIQRTEQRDSAMYRCASSQGARTEAFFGQGTRLTVV.

This clonotype was counted at least ten times. The gene calls are TRBV20-1 and TRBJ2-3; TRBD1 might be the D (5 bases). The CDR3 extends over 16 amino acids. Trimming took off 6 bases at V and 0 bases at J, with 19 bases between the two ends. Germline V gene data show CDR1 as DFQATT and CDR2 as SNEGSKA (reference sequence). In DNA, the CDR3 is TGCAGTGCCGATCTTCAGGGAAGGATTAGCACAGATACGCAGTATTTT. It is translated as CSADLQGRISTDTQYF.

The rearrangement links TRBV9 to TRBJ2-5, with D hard to call. From germline, CDR1 is SGDLS and CDR2 YYNGEE. CDR3 length equals 13 residues. V was shortened by 4 bases and J by 0 bases, with 7 bases between the two germline ends. CDR3: CASSSWDQETQYF. The CDR3 DNA reads TGTGCCAGCAGCTCGTGGGACCAAGAGACCCAGTACTTC.

This clonotype was seen a handful of times. The V and J genes are TRBV13 and TRBJ2-3; 8 positions agree with TRBD2. There are 15 residues in the CDR3. The junction had 3 bases not matched to a gene; V was cut back by 2 bases and J by 2 bases. Germline V CDR1 and CDR2: PRHDT, FYEKMQ (reference sequence). CDR3: CASSLRLAITDTQYF. The CDR3 DNA sequence: TGTGCCAGCAGCTTAAGACTAGCGATCACAGATACGCAGTATTTT.

This clonotype was picked up a small number of times. The CDR3 protein is CSARGGGVDEQYF. In DNA form, the CDR3 reads TGCAGTGCTAGGGGCGGGGGGGTTGACGAGCAGTACTTC. This sequence joins TRBV20-1 and TRBJ2-7, with 9 positions matching TRBD2. Germline-derived CDR1 and CDR2 are DFQATT and SNEGSKA (reference sequence). The J segment lost 5 bases and the V segment lost 3 bases, leaving 5 bases of the junction unmatched. The CDR3 spans 13 residues.

This clonotype was detected ten times or more. This chain links TRBV6-1 with TRBJ2-7, with unresolved D. Germline loops: CDR1 MNHNS, CDR2 SASEGT. The CDR3 extends over 12 amino acids. V was trimmed by 7 bases and J by 1 base, leaving 8 bases between them. The CDR3 coding sequence is TGTGCCAGCATGGAAGTTTCCTACGAGCAGTACTTC. It yields the protein CASMEVSYEQYF.